A single TCR beta chain is shown here with its context. Its antigen is undetermined. The listed genes are named as in mouse. The DNA ends 4 residues before the CDR3 does, and the rest of the CDR3 is filled in from the germline J gene. Markers used for sorting pooled cutaneous lymph node cells were CD4, CD8alpha, NKG2D, NKG2ACE and others. This record comes from a study of CD8+ T cells in alopecia areata. Study-wide background: Skin from roughly 6-12-month-old C3H/HeJ graft donors with spontaneous alopecia went to approximately 6-11-week-old female C3H/HeJ mice.

The study, taken as a whole, reports: Possibly because of HLA-related factors, TCR sharing was less clear across patients than in mice.

Once RNA had been extracted, it was reverse transcribed into cDNA to act as the sequencing template. Profiling relied on immunoSEQ multiplex PCR, and the TCRdb table lists in-frame clones only, not all of them. The table records under 350,000 clones without singletons, the ten largest covering around 1.2%. The CDR3 spans 13 residues. Germline V gene lookup returns CDR1 NSHNY and CDR2 SYGAGN. Trimming took 1 base from V and 5 from J, leaving 7 bases between them. The sequenced material came from CD4+ T cells sorted from a lymph node. The sequence derives from a C3H/HeJ mouse with alopecia areata. The MHC haplotype recorded for the strain is H2-k. This sequence joins TRBV13-1 and TRBJ2-1, with a tentative D call TRBD2 (6 bases). CDR3 bases read: TGTGCCAGCAGTGATAACTGGGATGCT. Translated, it gives CASSDNWDA. The CDR3 as a whole reads CASSDNWDAEQFF.